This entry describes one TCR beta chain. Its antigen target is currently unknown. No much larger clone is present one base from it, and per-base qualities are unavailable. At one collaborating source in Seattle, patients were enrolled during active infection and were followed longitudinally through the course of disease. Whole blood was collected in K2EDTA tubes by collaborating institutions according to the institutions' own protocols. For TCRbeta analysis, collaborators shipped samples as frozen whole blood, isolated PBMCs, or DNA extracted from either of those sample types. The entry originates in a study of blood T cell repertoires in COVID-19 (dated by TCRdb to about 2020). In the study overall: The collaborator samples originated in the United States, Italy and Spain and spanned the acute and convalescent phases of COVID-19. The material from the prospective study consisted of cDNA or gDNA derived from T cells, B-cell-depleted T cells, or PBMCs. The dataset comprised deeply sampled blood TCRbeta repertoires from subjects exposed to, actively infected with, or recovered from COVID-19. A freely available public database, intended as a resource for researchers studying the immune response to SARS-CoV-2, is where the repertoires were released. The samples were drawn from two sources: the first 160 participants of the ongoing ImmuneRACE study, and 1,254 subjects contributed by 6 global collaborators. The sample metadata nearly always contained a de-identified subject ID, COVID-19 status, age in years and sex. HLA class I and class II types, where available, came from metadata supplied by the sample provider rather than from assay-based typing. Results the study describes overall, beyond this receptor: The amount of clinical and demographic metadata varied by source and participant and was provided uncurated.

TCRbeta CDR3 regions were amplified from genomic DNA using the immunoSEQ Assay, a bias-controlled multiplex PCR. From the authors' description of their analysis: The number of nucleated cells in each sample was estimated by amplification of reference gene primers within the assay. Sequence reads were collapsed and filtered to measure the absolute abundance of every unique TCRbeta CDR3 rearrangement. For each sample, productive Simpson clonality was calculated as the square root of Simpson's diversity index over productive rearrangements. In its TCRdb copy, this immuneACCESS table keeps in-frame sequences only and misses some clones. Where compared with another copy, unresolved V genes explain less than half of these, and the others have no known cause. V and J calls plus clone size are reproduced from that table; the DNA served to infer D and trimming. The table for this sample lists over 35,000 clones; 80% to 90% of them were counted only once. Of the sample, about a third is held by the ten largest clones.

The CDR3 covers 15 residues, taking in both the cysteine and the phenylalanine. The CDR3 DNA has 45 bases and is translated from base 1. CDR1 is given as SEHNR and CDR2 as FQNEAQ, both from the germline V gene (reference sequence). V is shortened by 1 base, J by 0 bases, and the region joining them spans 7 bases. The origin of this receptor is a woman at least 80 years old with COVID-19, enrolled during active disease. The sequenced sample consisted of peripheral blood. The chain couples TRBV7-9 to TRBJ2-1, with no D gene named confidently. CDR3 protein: CASSLGGGSYNEQFF. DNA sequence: TGTGCCAGCAGCTTAGGAGGTGGCTCCTACAATGAGCAGTTCTTC.